This T cell receptor (beta chain) is drawn from a study of lymphopenia after photon versus proton radiotherapy. Whole-study findings and limits: After the lymphocyte nadir, photon-treated repertoires showed oligoclonal expansion, especially of CD8+ Temra cells. Post-nadir TCR diversity decline inversely tracked overall survival among those who died.

Points on this clone: Its antigen remains unknown.

CDR3 length: 16 residues. V shed 4 bases and J 3 bases; nucleotides not matched to a gene: 8. The germline V gene has CDR1 SGDLS and CDR2 YYNGEE. TCRdb keeps only in-frame clones here, not all; method: immunoSEQ multiplex PCR. The sample consists of just over 40,000 clones, around 84% of them appearing once. Sequencing used peripheral blood, obtained from a patient treated with proton-based radiotherapy. This rearrangement joins TRBV9 to TRBJ2-3; 10 bases are shared with TRBD2. This clonotype originated in a woman in her 70s with pancreatic cancer. Some clones in this sample may be carry-over from other donors' samples. Written as DNA, the CDR3 is TGTGCCAGCAGCCCCATACTAGCGGGGATAACAGATACGCAGTATTTT. Amino acids: CASSPILAGITDTQYF.